This T cell receptor (beta chain) was sequenced during a study of T cells in Graves' hyperthyroidism and ophthalmopathy. V was pared by 5 bases and J by 0 bases, with 20 bases between. The CDR3 extends over 18 amino acids. Germline CDR1 reads SGHVS; CDR2 reads FQNEAQ. Amplification yielded TCR beta CDR3 regions, with RNA transcripts as the source. HTBI primers drove first-round RT-PCR of the TCR CDR3. TCRdb itself ran the multiplex PCR reads through MiXCR, one entry per CDR3 protein. The data contain around 600,000 distinct CDR3 sequences, 16% of them singletons. In its sample, this clonotype was seen many times.

The receptor's source is a woman aged 40 to 50 with Graves' ophthalmopathy. The V and J genes are TRBV7-8 and TRBJ2-1; possible D gene TRBD2, 7 bases. The sample consisted of blood. CDR3 DNA: TGTGCCAGCAGCGCAGGGGAGGGCTCAGGGTTCTCCTACAATGAGCAGTTCTTC. Protein: CASSAGEGSGFSYNEQFF. Variable domain in full (rest from reference TRBV7-8 and TRBJ2-1): GAGVSQSPRYKVAKRGQDVALRCDPISGHVSLFWYQQALGQGPEFLTYFQNEAQLDKSGLPSDRFFAERPEGSVSTLKIQRTQQEDSAVYLCASSAGEGSGFSYNEQFFGPGTRLTVL.